This T cell receptor (beta chain) was recovered during a study of OX40 agonist ivuxolimab in advanced cancers. Study findings and constraints: Some nonresponders also had low normalized T-cell clonal expansion.

Clones were read by immunoSEQ multiplex PCR, and TCRdb kept only the in-frame ones, dropping some. The sample consists of 41,000 or so clones, approximately 89% of them appearing once. As to this clone: The antigen is undetermined.

Germline CDR1 MRHNA, CDR2 SNTAGT. The CDR3 length is 16 residues. Trimming cost V 6 bases and J 3 bases; bases outside gene matches: 10. The material sequenced was CD4+ or CD8+ T cells sorted from blood, taken in a trial of the OX40 agonist ivuxolimab. The sequence was collected from an adult with an advanced solid tumor such as melanoma, head and neck, liver or kidney cancer. The V call is TRBV6-4, the J call TRBJ2-2, with 7 bases fitting TRBD2. CDR3: CASSPGASGHTGELFF. The CDR3 DNA reads TGTGCCAGCAGCCCCGGGGCTAGCGGACACACCGGGGAGCTGTTTTTT.